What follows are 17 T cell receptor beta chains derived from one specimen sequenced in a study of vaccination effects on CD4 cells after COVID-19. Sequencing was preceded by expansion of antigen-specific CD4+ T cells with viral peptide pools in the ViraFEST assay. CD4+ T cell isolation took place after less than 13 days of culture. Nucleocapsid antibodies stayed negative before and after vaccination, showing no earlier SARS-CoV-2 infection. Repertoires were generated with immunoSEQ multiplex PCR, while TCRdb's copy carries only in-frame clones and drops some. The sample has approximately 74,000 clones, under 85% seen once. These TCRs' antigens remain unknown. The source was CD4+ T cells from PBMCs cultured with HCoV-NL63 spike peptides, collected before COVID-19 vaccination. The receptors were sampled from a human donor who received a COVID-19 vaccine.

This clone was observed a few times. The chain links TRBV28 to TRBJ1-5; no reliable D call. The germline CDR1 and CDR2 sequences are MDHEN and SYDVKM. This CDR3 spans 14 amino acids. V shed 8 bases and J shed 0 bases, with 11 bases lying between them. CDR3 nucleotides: TGTGCCAGCGGAGGACGGGATAGCAATCAGCCCCAGCATTTT. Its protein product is CASGGRDSNQPQHF.

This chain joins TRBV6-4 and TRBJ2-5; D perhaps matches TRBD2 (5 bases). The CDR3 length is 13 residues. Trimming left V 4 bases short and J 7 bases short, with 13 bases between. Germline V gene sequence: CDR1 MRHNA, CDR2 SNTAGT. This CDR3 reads CASSGAVGGTQYF. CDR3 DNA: TGTGCCAGCAGTGGTGCGGTTGGAGGGACCCAGTACTTC.

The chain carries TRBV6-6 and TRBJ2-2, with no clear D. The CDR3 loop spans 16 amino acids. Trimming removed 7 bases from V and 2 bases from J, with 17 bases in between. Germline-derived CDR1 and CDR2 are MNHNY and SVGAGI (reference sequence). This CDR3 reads CASKPAGSTNTGELFF. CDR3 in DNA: TGTGCCAGCAAGCCGGCCGGATCTACAAACACCGGGGAGCTGTTTTTT.

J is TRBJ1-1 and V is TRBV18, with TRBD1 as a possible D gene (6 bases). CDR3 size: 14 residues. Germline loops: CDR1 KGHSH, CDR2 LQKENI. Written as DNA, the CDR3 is TGTGCATTAACGGGGCCAGGGGAGAACACTGAAGCTTTCTTT. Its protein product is CALTGPGENTEAFF.

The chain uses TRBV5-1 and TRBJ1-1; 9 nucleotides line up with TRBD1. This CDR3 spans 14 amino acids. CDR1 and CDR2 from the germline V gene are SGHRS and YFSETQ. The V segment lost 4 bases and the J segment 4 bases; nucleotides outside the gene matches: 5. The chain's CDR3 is CASSQRQGGTEAFF. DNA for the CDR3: TGCGCCAGCAGCCAAAGACAGGGGGGCACTGAAGCTTTCTTT.

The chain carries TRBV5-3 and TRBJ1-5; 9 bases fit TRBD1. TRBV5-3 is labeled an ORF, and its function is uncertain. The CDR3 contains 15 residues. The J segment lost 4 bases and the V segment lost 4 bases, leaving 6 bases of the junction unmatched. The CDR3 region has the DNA TGTGCCAGAAGCACCAGGACAGGGGTAAATCAGCCCCAGCATTTT. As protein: CARSTRTGVNQPQHF.

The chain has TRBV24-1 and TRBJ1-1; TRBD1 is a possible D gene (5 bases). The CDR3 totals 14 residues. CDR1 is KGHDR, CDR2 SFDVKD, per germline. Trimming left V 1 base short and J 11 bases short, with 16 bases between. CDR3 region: CATSDFRYSQGAFF. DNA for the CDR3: TGTGCCACCAGTGATTTTAGGTACTCTCAGGGCGCTTTCTTT.

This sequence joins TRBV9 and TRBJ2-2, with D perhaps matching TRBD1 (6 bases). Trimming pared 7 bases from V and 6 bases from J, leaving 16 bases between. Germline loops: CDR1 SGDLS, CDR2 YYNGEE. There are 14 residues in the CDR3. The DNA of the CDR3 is TGTGCCAGCTCTTGGACAGCATCTTCCGGGGAGCTGTTTTTT. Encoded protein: CASSWTASSGELFF.

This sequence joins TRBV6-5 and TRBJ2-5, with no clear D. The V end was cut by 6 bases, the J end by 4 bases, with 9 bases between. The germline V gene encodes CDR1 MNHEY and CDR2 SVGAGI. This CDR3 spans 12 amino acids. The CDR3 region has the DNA TGTGCCAGCAGACACCTTCCAGAGACCCAGTACTTC. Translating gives CASRHLPETQYF.

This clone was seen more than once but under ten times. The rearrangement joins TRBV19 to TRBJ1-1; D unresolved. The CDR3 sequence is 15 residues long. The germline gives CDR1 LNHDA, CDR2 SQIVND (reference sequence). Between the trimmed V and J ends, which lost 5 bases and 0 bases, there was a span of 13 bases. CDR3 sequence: CASSLRLGVNTEAFF. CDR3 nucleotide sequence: TGTGCCAGTAGTCTCCGCCTTGGGGTGAACACTGAAGCTTTCTTT. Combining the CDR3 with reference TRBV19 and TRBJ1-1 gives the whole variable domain DGGITQSPKYLFRKEGQNVTLSCEQNLNHDAMYWYRQDPGQGLRLIYYSQIVNDFQKGDIAEGYSVSREKKESFPLTVTSAQKNPTAFYLCASSLRLGVNTEAFFGQGTRLTVV.

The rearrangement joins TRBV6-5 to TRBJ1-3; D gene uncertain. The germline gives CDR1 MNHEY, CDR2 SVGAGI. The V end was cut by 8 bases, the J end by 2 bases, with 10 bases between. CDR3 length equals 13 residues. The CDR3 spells CASFALTGNTIYF. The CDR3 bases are TGTGCCAGCTTTGCCCTCACTGGAAACACCATATATTTT.

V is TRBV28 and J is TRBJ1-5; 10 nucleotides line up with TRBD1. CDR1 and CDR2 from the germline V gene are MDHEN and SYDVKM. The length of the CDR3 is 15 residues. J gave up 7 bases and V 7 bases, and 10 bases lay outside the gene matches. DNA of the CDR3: TGTGCCAGCACGACAAGGACAGGGGGTGACCAGCCCCAGCATTTT. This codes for CASTTRTGGDQPQHF.

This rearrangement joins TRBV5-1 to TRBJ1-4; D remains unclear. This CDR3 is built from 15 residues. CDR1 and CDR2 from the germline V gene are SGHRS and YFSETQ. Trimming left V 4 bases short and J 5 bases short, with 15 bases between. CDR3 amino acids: CASSPAPHGNEKLFF. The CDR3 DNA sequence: TGCGCCAGCAGCCCAGCCCCACACGGAAATGAAAAACTGTTTTTT.

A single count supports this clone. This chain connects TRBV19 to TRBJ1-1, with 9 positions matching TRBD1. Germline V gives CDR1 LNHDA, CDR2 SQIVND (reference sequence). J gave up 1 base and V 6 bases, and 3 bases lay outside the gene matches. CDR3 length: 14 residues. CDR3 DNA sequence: TGTGCCAGTAGCCAGACAGGGGGGAACACTGAAGCTTTCTTT. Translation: CASSQTGGNTEAFF.

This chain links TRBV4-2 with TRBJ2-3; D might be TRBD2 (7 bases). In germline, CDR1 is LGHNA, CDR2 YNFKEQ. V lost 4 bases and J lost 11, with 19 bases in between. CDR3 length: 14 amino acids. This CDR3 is CASSPGVGGVKQYF. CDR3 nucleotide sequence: TGTGCCAGCAGCCCTGGAGTAGGGGGGGTTAAGCAGTATTTT.

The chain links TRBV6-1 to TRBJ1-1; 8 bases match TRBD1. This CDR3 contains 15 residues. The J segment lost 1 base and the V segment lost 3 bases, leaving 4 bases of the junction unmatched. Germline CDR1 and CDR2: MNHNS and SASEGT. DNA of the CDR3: TGTGCCAGCAGTGACCTCGGACAGGGGAACACTGAAGCTTTCTTT. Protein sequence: CASSDLGQGNTEAFF.

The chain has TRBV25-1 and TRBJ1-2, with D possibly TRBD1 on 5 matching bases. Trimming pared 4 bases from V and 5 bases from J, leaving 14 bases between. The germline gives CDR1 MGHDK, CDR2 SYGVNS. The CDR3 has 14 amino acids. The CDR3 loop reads CASSAVRGPYGYTF. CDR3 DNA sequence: TGTGCCAGCAGTGCGGTAAGGGGCCCTTATGGCTACACCTTC.